The 16 T cell receptor beta chains below were found in one sample sequenced in a study of blood T cell repertoires in COVID-19. Using immunoSEQ multiplex PCR, the repertoire was profiled, and TCRdb retains in-frame clones only, with some absent. The sample holds 100,000 or so clones, around 81% seen once. The sequencing sample was made of peripheral blood. The receptors were sampled from a man older than 75 with acute or convalescent COVID-19.

The chain has TRBV3-1 (or the pseudogene TRBV3-2) and TRBJ1-1; TRBD1 agrees at 9 bases. V shed 4 bases and J 1 base; nucleotides not matched to a gene: 1. The CDR3 is 14 residues long. Germline V CDR1 and CDR2: LGHDT, YNNKEL (reference sequence). CDR3 DNA: TGTGCCAGCAGCCGGGGACAGGGGAACACTGAAGCTTTCTTT. Its protein product is CASSRGQGNTEAFF.

By share, this clone counts as medium-sized. The chain carries TRBV9 and TRBJ1-1; 8 nucleotides align to TRBD1. The CDR3 is 13 residues long. V lost 3 bases and J lost 5; bases outside the gene matches: 3. The germline V gene encodes CDR1 SGDLS and CDR2 YYNGEE. The CDR3 coding sequence is TGTGCCAGCAGCGGCAGGGGGCGGACTGAAGCTTTCTTT. It translates to CASSGRGRTEAFF. Full variable domain (rest looked up from reference TRBV9 and TRBJ1-1): DSGVTQTPKHLITATGQRVTLRCSPRSGDLSVYWYQQSLDQGLQFLIQYYNGEERAKGNILERFSAQQFPDLHSELNLSSLELGDSALYFCASSGRGRTEAFFGQGTRLTVV.

The CDR3 loop reads CASSLGGGTEHGYTF. The CDR3 DNA reads TGTGCCAGCAGCTTAGGAGGCGGCACGGAGCATGGCTACACCTTC. V is TRBV11-3 and J is TRBJ1-2; D is unresolved. CDR1 is SGHNT and CDR2 is YENEEA in the germline V gene. V was shortened by 1 base and J by 6 bases, with 15 bases between the two germline ends. CDR3 length: 15 residues.

The chain is built from TRBV3-1 (or the pseudogene TRBV3-2) and TRBJ1-4, with a tentative D call TRBD1 (6 bases). CDR1 is LGHDT, CDR2 YNNKEL, per germline (reference sequence). V shed 2 bases and J shed 9 bases, with 16 bases lying between them. CDR3 size: 15 residues. The CDR3 bases are TGTGCCAGCAGCCAACCAGGGGCAGCGGCTCAAAAACTGTTTTTT. It is translated as CASSQPGAAAQKLFF.

This chain uses TRBV7-9 with TRBJ2-7, with D perhaps TRBD1 (6 bases). Per germline, CDR1 SEHNR and CDR2 FQNEAQ (reference sequence). The CDR3 loop spans 12 amino acids. V was cut by 4 bases and J by 4 bases, with 8 bases left in between. The CDR3 sequence is CASSSQGYEQYF. The CDR3 coding sequence is TGTGCCAGCAGCTCCCAGGGGTACGAGCAGTACTTC.

This clone has more than one count but fewer than ten. The chain combines TRBV30 with TRBJ1-2; 8 bases match TRBD1. The CDR3 spans 13 residues. Germline assignment: CDR1 GTSNPN and CDR2 SVGIG (reference sequence). Trimming at V came to 5 bases and at J to 4 bases, leaving 6 bases not matched to a gene. The DNA for the CDR3 is TGTGCCTGGGGCCGGGACAGGCCCTATGGCTACACCTTC. It is translated as CAWGRDRPYGYTF.

This clone was observed once. The chain employs TRBV18 and TRBJ1-1; TRBD1 matches 7 bases. CDR1 and CDR2 from the germline V gene are KGHSH and LQKENI. This CDR3 is 14 amino acids long. The V segment lost 3 bases and the J segment 4 bases; nucleotides outside the gene matches: 5. The CDR3 is CASSPGQEGTEAFF. The CDR3 region has the DNA TGTGCCAGCTCACCCGGACAGGAGGGCACTGAAGCTTTCTTT. Complete variable domain (other parts from reference TRBV18 and TRBJ1-1): NAGVMQNPRHLVRRRGQEARLRCSPMKGHSHVYWYRQLPEEGLKFMVYLQKENIIDESGMPKERFSAEFPKEGPSILRIQQVVRGDSAAYFCASSPGQEGTEAFFGQGTRLTVV.

The chain carries TRBV7-8 and TRBJ1-5; D uncertain. CDR1 is SGHVS, CDR2 FQNEAQ, per germline. The length of the CDR3 is 13 residues. Trimming shortened V by 5 bases and J by 5 bases, and 10 bases separated the two germline ends. CDR3 in DNA: TGTGCCAGCAGCCCAGACGGGGATCAGCCCCAGCATTTT. Its protein product is CASSPDGDQPQHF.

The chain recombines TRBV28 with TRBJ2-2; TRBD2 agrees at 14 bases. The germline gives CDR1 MDHEN, CDR2 SYDVKM. The CDR3 runs 14 residues. V lost 11 bases to trimming and J lost 6 bases; unmatched junction nucleotides: 5. CDR3 nucleotides: TGTGCCGTACCGGGACTAGCGGGGGCCGGGGAGCTGTTTTTT. This sequence encodes CAVPGLAGAGELFF.

The genes are TRBV7-2 and TRBJ2-3; 7 nucleotides line up with TRBD1. CDR3 length: 15 amino acids. Germline V gives CDR1 SGHTA, CDR2 FQGNSA. The V and J ends lost 1 base and 6 bases, in that order; junction bases with no gene match: 7. The CDR3 reads CASSLGQGEGDTQYF. In DNA, the CDR3 is TGTGCCAGCAGCTTAGGACAGGGCGAGGGGGATACGCAGTATTTT.

This chain joins TRBV6-5 and TRBJ2-1; 7 bases align to TRBD2. J lost 1 base, V lost 6 bases, and 3 bases had no gene match. Germline V CDR1 and CDR2: MNHEY, SVGAGI. This CDR3 has 14 amino acids. The DNA of the CDR3 is TGTGCCAGCAGGATTAGCGGGTCCTACAATGAGCAGTTCTTC. This gives the protein CASRISGSYNEQFF.

CDR3 sequence: CASSLGQKEGTDTQYF. The CDR3 DNA reads as TGCGCCAGCAGCTTGGGCCAAAAGGAGGGCACAGATACGCAGTATTTT. The genes are TRBV5-1 and TRBJ2-3; weak D call: TRBD2 (5 bases). This CDR3 contains 16 residues. Trimming took off 0 bases at V and 1 base at J, with 12 bases between the two ends. CDR1 is SGHRS, CDR2 YFSETQ, per germline.

The chain recombines TRBV7-2 with TRBJ2-3; no reliable D call. This CDR3 has 14 residues. Trimming took off 3 bases at V and 1 base at J, with 8 bases between the two ends. Germline V gives CDR1 SGHTA, CDR2 FQGNSA. In nucleotides, the CDR3 is TGTGCCAGCAGCTTCCAAGCCCGCACAGATACGCAGTATTTT. Translated, it gives CASSFQARTDTQYF.

This rearrangement joins TRBV19 to TRBJ2-3; D is uncertain. This CDR3 spans 14 amino acids. V dropped 5 bases and J dropped 0 bases, with 9 bases sitting between them. Germline V gene lookup returns CDR1 LNHDA and CDR2 SQIVND (reference sequence). In DNA, the CDR3 is TGTGCCAGTAGTTACTTCACTAGCACAGATACGCAGTATTTT. Translated: CASSYFTSTDTQYF.

This clone was counted a few times. The chain uses TRBV7-8 and TRBJ2-7, with 8 positions matching TRBD2. The CDR3 is 14 amino acids. Germline loops: CDR1 SGHVS, CDR2 FQNEAQ. V shed 6 bases and J 0 bases; nucleotides not matched to a gene: 4. CDR3 sequence (DNA): TGTGCCAGCAGTAAGCGGGAGTACTCCTACGAGCAGTACTTC. Translated: CASSKREYSYEQYF.

The gene calls are TRBV5-1 and TRBJ2-5; no definite D call. This CDR3 contains 14 residues. CDR1 SGHRS and CDR2 YFSETQ come from the germline V gene. Trimming cost V 0 bases and J 5 bases, with 11 bases left between them. The CDR3 is CASSLAWQSETQYF. DNA for the CDR3: TGCGCCAGCAGCTTGGCCTGGCAGTCGGAGACCCAGTACTTC.